The T cell receptor (beta chain) described here comes from a study of shared clonotypes between healthy human individuals. The CDR3 sequence is 14 residues long. Looked up from germline, CDR1 is LNHDA and CDR2 is SQIVND (reference sequence). V gave up 3 bases and J gave up 7 bases, with 12 bases separating them. This clone showed up many times. Only in-frame clones appear in the TCRdb table, and some are missing; sequencing was by immunoSEQ multiplex PCR. This sample has hundreds of thousands of clones, with 75% to 85% found just once. The clonotype originates from a woman aged 40-49 years in good health. Some clones in this sample may be carry-over from other donors' samples. Sequenced material: PBMCs. The V gene is TRBV19, the J gene TRBJ2-2; D may be TRBD2 (6 bases). This chain's CDR3 is CASSMARGLGELFF. The CDR3 nucleotides read TGTGCCAGTAGTATGGCGAGGGGACTCGGGGAGCTGTTTTTT.